The present T cell receptor beta chain was sequenced within a study of cytomegalovirus exposure and HLA in healthy donors. PCR employed 60 Vbeta and 13 Jbeta primers. Produced via immunoSEQ multiplex PCR; TCRdb's table is partial and in-frame only. The sample shows more than 150,000 clones, 80% to 85% of them seen only once. This CDR3 comprises 16 residues. The chain recombines TRBV21-1 with TRBJ2-1; TRBD1, as called in the table, went unchecked against the DNA. TRBV21-1 counts as a pseudogene. Sequencing input: PBMCs. The source of this sequence is a man aged 35-49 years in good health and CMV-seropositive. CDR3 sequence reads: CASSTGTPDSYNEQFF. The DNA of the CDR3 is TGTGCCAGCAGCACCGGGACACCTGACTCCTACAATGAGCAGTTCTTC.